Reported below is one T cell receptor (beta chain). The antigen is unknown. This specimen comes from a study of OX40 agonist ivuxolimab in advanced cancers. Study context: Patients received ivuxolimab, an agonistic anti-OX40 (CD134) antibody. Dose-escalation patients had hepatocellular carcinoma, melanoma, renal cell or head and neck cancer. Of the patients, three showed partial responses, one with hepatocellular carcinoma and two with cutaneous melanoma. Study conclusions and caveats: More expanded clones were found, on average, in CD8+ than in CD4+ T cells.

Assay used: immunoSEQ multiplex PCR; TCRdb lists only in-frame clones, some missing. The table lists tens of thousands of clones, around nine tenths of them singletons. The TCR was taken from an adult with an advanced solid tumor such as melanoma, head and neck, liver or kidney cancer. Sample: CD4+ or CD8+ T cells sorted from blood, taken in a trial of the OX40 agonist ivuxolimab.

The CDR3 nucleotides are TGTGCCAGCAGCGAATCTGGGAAGCAGTTCTTC. Residues: CASSESGKQFF. The gene calls are TRBV21-1 and TRBJ2-1. TRBV21-1 is labeled a pseudogene. The CDR3 length is 11 residues.